This T cell receptor (beta chain) came from a study of regulatory T cells in long-lasting Graves disease. The study, taken as a whole, reports: Persistent disease showed a preference for TRBV28, TRBJ1-2 and TRBJ2-5.

This clonotype was recorded at least ten times. The antigen remains undetermined. After removal of 6 bases from V and 2 bases from J, the junction contained 10 bases not matched to a gene. The CDR3 consists of 16 residues. Germline V gene lookup returns CDR1 MDHEN and CDR2 SYDVKM. The time point here: newly diagnosed GD, antithyroid drugs for less than 3 months. Researchers made the TCR library from RNA that was extracted from PBMCs. CDR3-region Arm-PCR and iRepertoire HTBI primers produced the TCR beta libraries. Each CDR3 protein gets one entry after TCRdb re-called the multiplex PCR reads with MiXCR. The sample gives some 450,000 distinct CDR3 sequences, around 15% of which show up once; around 11% is in the top ten. This sample was also put to use in a study of T cells in Graves' hyperthyroidism and ophthalmopathy.

Sequencing used peripheral blood mononuclear cells (PBMCs), obtained at new diagnosis, from a patient treated with antithyroid drugs. The TCR sequence derives from a woman aged 25 to 39 with Graves disease. The chain carries TRBV28 and TRBJ2-5; TRBD2 agrees at 9 bases. The CDR3 region has the DNA TGTGCCAGCAGACCAGCGGGAGGTGCCCTACAAGAGACCCAGTACTTC. Protein product: CASRPAGGALQETQYF.